The clone carrying this TCR beta chain was counted at least ten times. The antigen remains undetermined. Deletions cut 0 bases from V and 0 bases from J, with 10 bases between. CDR3 length: 15 residues. The germline V gene has CDR1 SGHRS and CDR2 YFSETQ. Using its own MiXCR run on the PCR reads, TCRdb lists one record per CDR3 protein. The top ten hold approximately 0.9% of the sample, which has about 640,000 distinct CDR3 sequences, just under 20% seen once. The record originates from a study of molecular identifiers for immune sequencing clone quantification. Overall study findings and caveats: Clones carrying above 20 RNA copies accounted for over 97% of effector molecules, under 1% in naive cells. Because of identical TCR molecules sharing a barcode, sizes of highly expanded clones could be underestimated.

Specimen: naive CD8+ T cells from blood, with Jurkat cell RNA spiked in. Documented subset: FACS-sorted CD8+CD4-CCR7+CD45RA+ naive T cells. The source is a human donor in good health. Some libraries in this study had Jurkat cell RNA spiked in. The chain recombines TRBV5-1 with TRBJ2-7, with a tentative D call TRBD1 (6 bases). The CDR3 loop reads CASSLASTGSYEQYF. The DNA of the CDR3 is TGCGCCAGCAGCTTGGCCTCGACAGGCTCCTACGAGCAGTACTTC.